Listed here are 15 T cell receptor beta chains from one sample, sequenced in a study of long-term antiretroviral therapy in people with HIV. A v3.0 immunoSEQ assay was performed at survey level. The assay was immunoSEQ multiplex PCR, and TCRdb's table has in-frame clones only and misses some. The repertoire includes roughly 29,000 clones, about 95% of them detected once, and under 8.5% sits in the top ten. The specimen comprised unsorted PBMCs, sampled more than 6 years after starting antiretroviral therapy. Receptors were obtained from a man aged 30 to 39 with HIV.

V and J are TRBV7-3 and TRBJ2-5; 10 bases map to TRBD2. Germline V CDR1 and CDR2: SGHTA, FQGTGA. This CDR3 region has 19 residues. Germline trimming cut 2 bases from V and 5 bases from J; bases unmatched to any gene: 17. Here the CDR3 reads CASSLRGSSGGVLSETQYF. The CDR3 bases are TGTGCCAGCAGCTTACGGGGGTCTAGCGGGGGTGTTTTGTCGGAGACCCAGTACTTC.

The V and J genes are TRBV14 and TRBJ2-1, with D perhaps TRBD1 (6 bases). The CDR3 loop spans 17 amino acids. The germline V gene has CDR1 SGHDN and CDR2 FVKESK. Trimming pared 1 base from V and 9 bases from J, leaving 22 bases between. CDR3 nucleotides: TGTGCCAGCAGCCAAGGCTTTAGGACAGCCGATGGGCGTGAGCAGTTCTTC. It translates to CASSQGFRTADGREQFF.

This rearrangement joins TRBV5-6 to TRBJ2-3; D gene uncertain. This CDR3 is built from 14 residues. The V gene's germline CDR1 is SGHDT and CDR2 YYEEEE. The V end lost 0 bases, the J end lost 6 bases, and 11 bases lay between the germline ends. The CDR3 loop reads CASSLAAFEDTQYF. The CDR3, as DNA: TGTGCCAGCAGCTTGGCCGCATTTGAGGATACGCAGTATTTT.

Notes on this clone: Germline and junction disagree at one end, which may indicate a read error. The chain has TRBV6-5 and TRBJ2-1, with TRBD2 matching over 7 bases. From germline, CDR1 is MNHEY and CDR2 SVGAGI. The CDR3 sequence is 15 residues long. The CDR3 DNA reads TGTGCCAGCAGCCCTAAGCGGGGAGGGTACATTGAGCAGTTCTTC. This translates into CASSPKRGGYIEQFF.

This chain connects TRBV27 to TRBJ2-4; D is possibly TRBD1 or TRBD2 (7 bases each). Germline-derived CDR1 and CDR2 are MNHEY and SMNVEV (reference sequence). The V gene lost 6 bases and the J gene lost 0 bases, with 24 bases spanning the gap. The CDR3 has 19 residues. The CDR3 protein is CASSLGNRGGPIAKNIQYF. CDR3 bases: TGTGCCAGCAGCTTGGGGAACAGGGGAGGGCCTATAGCCAAAAACATTCAGTACTTC.

The chain couples TRBV7-9 to TRBJ1-3; TRBD1 aligns across 8 bases. The V segment lost 5 bases and the J segment 0 bases; nucleotides outside the gene matches: 6. This CDR3 comprises 16 residues. Germline values: CDR1 SEHNR, CDR2 FQNEAQ (reference sequence). In nucleotides, the CDR3 is TGTGCCAGCAGCATCCGGACAGGGAGCTCTGGAAACACCATATATTTT. It encodes CASSIRTGSSGNTIYF.

The V and J genes are TRBV4-1 and TRBJ2-5; D is ambiguous. The CDR3 runs 17 residues. V was cut by 4 bases and J by 5 bases, with 23 bases left in between. Germline V gene data show CDR1 as MGHRA and CDR2 as YSYEKL. Here the CDR3 reads CASSRAGIVRVNETQYF. The CDR3 DNA reads as TGCGCCAGCAGCCGAGCAGGCATCGTTAGGGTAAATGAGACCCAGTACTTC.

This chain connects TRBV19 to TRBJ2-1; TRBD2 aligns across 10 bases. Germline V gives CDR1 LNHDA, CDR2 SQIVND (reference sequence). The CDR3 sequence is 16 residues long. Germline trimming cut 10 bases from V and 2 bases from J; bases unmatched to any gene: 11. The CDR3 is CATKLAGSTTYNEQFF. The CDR3 coding sequence is TGTGCCACTAAACTAGCGGGATCCACTACCTACAATGAGCAGTTCTTC. Full variable domain (outside the CDR3, taken from reference TRBV19 and TRBJ2-1): DGGITQSPKYLFRKEGQNVTLSCEQNLNHDAMYWYRQDPGQGLRLIYYSQIVNDFQKGDIAEGYSVSREKKESFPLTVTSAQKNPTAFYLCATKLAGSTTYNEQFFGPGTRLTVL.

The genes are TRBV4-3 and TRBJ1-5; D gene ambiguous. The V gene's germline CDR1 is LGHNA and CDR2 YSLEER. The V end was cut by 0 bases, the J end by 0 bases, with 6 bases between. The CDR3 runs 15 residues. Here the CDR3 DNA reads TGCGCCAGCAGCCAAGATTATCATAGCAATCAGCCCCAGCATTTT. It translates to CASSQDYHSNQPQHF.

This rearrangement joins TRBV6-1 to TRBJ2-3; 8 bases agree with TRBD2. V was clipped by 0 bases and J by 6 bases; unmatched bases: 8. The germline CDR1 and CDR2 sequences are MNHNS and SASEGT. This CDR3 has 16 amino acids. This chain's CDR3 is CASSEAEVAGPDTQYF. In DNA, the CDR3 is TGTGCCAGCAGTGAAGCAGAGGTAGCGGGGCCGGATACGCAGTATTTT.

This chain joins TRBV4-3 and TRBJ2-1, with D tentatively TRBD1 (6 bases). The CDR3 runs to 15 residues. The germline V gene encodes CDR1 LGHNA and CDR2 YSLEER. Trimming removed 3 bases at V and 3 bases at J, with 12 bases between. The CDR3 region is CASSQGAGLYNEQFF. CDR3 DNA: TGCGCCAGCAGCCAGGGGGCAGGCCTCTACAATGAGCAGTTCTTC.

V gene TRBV7-9 combines with J gene TRBJ2-1, with a weak D call TRBD1 (6 bases). V dropped 5 bases and J dropped 6 bases, with 14 bases sitting between them. CDR1 is SEHNR and CDR2 is FQNEAQ in the germline V gene (reference sequence). This CDR3 has 14 residues. CDR3: CASSARLRGNEQFF. The CDR3 coding sequence is TGTGCCAGCAGCGCCCGGCTCAGGGGCAATGAGCAGTTCTTC.

The chain links TRBV28 to TRBJ1-5; tentatively, D is TRBD1 (5 bases). The CDR3 loop spans 14 amino acids. The germline CDR1 and CDR2 sequences are MDHEN and SYDVKM. Deletions cut 3 bases from V and 7 bases from J, with 13 bases between. This CDR3 reads CASSFAGRGQPQHF. For the CDR3, the DNA is TGTGCCAGCAGTTTTGCCGGGCGGGGGCAGCCCCAGCATTTT. The entire variable domain, with the rest obtained from reference TRBV28 and TRBJ1-5, is as follows: DVKVTQSSRYLVKRTGEKVFLECVQDMDHENMFWYRQDPGLGLRLIYFSYDVKMKEKGDIPEGYSVSREKKERFSLILESASTNQTSMYLCASSFAGRGQPQHFGDGTRLSIL.

The rearrangement links TRBV6-6 to TRBJ1-5; 8 bases match TRBD1. The CDR3 runs to 15 residues. The ends lost 5 bases at V and 2 bases at J; junction bases unmatched: 5. CDR1 and CDR2 (germline): MNHNY, SVGAGI (reference sequence). The CDR3 sequence is CASSRQGKRNQPQHF. CDR3 nucleotides: TGTGCCAGCAGTAGACAGGGGAAGCGCAATCAGCCCCAGCATTTT.

This clone was counted a single time. CDR3 sequence reads: CASSPTGQGSEQYF. The CDR3 DNA reads as TGTGCCAGCAGTCCAACGGGACAGGGCAGCGAGCAGTACTTC. The gene calls are TRBV27 and TRBJ2-7; TRBD1 agrees at 9 bases. Germline CDR1 is MNHEY and CDR2 is SMNVEV (reference sequence). The CDR3 is 14 residues long. V trimming: 5 bases; J trimming: 6 bases; junction bases outside the gene matches: 8.